This passage covers 17 T cell receptor beta chains from one sample sequenced in a study of cytomegalovirus exposure and HLA in healthy donors. Both 60 Vbeta primers and 13 Jbeta primers went into the PCR. TCRdb's copy holds only in-frame clones and misses some; the assay was immunoSEQ multiplex PCR. The sample includes about 210,000 clones. Sequencing input: PBMCs. All receptors derive from a woman aged 30 to 39 in good health and CMV-seropositive.

The chain couples TRBV9 to TRBJ2-3, with D perhaps TRBD1 (6 bases). Germline V gene data show CDR1 as SGDLS and CDR2 as YYNGEE. The CDR3 has 15 residues. The V end lost 3 bases, the J end lost 0 bases, and 11 bases lay between the germline ends. The CDR3 spells CASSARQASTDTQYF. The CDR3 DNA reads as TGTGCCAGCAGCGCGCGACAGGCTAGCACAGATACGCAGTATTTT.

This chain joins TRBV6-1 and TRBJ2-6; the match to TRBD1 covers 9 bases. CDR3 length: 18 residues. Trimming took 4 bases from V and 3 from J; bases not matched to a gene: 10. The germline V gene has CDR1 MNHNS and CDR2 SASEGT. The chain's CDR3 is CASSGGQGPFYGANVLTF. DNA for the CDR3: TGTGCCAGCAGTGGGGGACAGGGCCCTTTTTATGGGGCCAACGTCCTGACTTTC.

The chain couples TRBV5-1 to TRBJ2-1; 9 bases match TRBD2. Germline V CDR1 and CDR2: SGHRS, YFSETQ. This CDR3 spans 15 amino acids. V trimming: 4 bases; J trimming: 7 bases; junction bases outside the gene matches: 9. CDR3 bases: TGCGCCAGCAGCCCCCTAGCGGGAACGAAGAATGAGCAGTTCTTC. Translation: CASSPLAGTKNEQFF. Filled out from reference TRBV5-1 and TRBJ2-1, the complete variable domain reads KAGVTQTPRYLIKTRGQQVTLSCSPISGHRSVSWYQQTPGQGLQFLFEYFSETQRNKGNFPGRFSGRQFSNSRSEMNVSTLELGDSALYLCASSPLAGTKNEQFFGPGTRLTVL.

The chain is built from TRBV7-9 and TRBJ2-2; D remains ambiguous. CDR3 size: 13 residues. V was shortened by 1 base and J by 4 bases, with 4 bases between the two germline ends. The germline V gene encodes CDR1 SEHNR and CDR2 FQNEAQ (reference sequence). The CDR3 sequence: CASSLGSTGELFF. CDR3 in DNA: TGTGCCAGCAGCTTAGGGAGCACCGGGGAGCTGTTTTTT.

The J gene is TRBJ2-5, the V gene TRBV5-4; 8 positions match TRBD2. Germline V CDR1 and CDR2: SGHNT, YYREEE (reference sequence). This CDR3 contains 14 residues. V was pared by 4 bases and J by 2 bases, with 4 bases of the junction left unmatched. CDR3 bases: TGTGCCAGCAGCAGCGGGGGCCAACAAGAGACCCAGTACTTC. Residues: CASSSGGQQETQYF.

This chain joins TRBV21-1 and TRBJ1-4; TRBD1, the table's D call, was not compared with the DNA. TRBV21-1 is termed a pseudogene. CDR3 length equals 14 residues. DNA for the CDR3: TGTGCCAGCAGCTTACAGGGGGACCATGAAAAACTGTTTTTT. Protein product: CASSLQGDHEKLFF.

The gene calls are TRBV11-1 and TRBJ2-3, with a possible D match to TRBD2 (5 bases). CDR3 length equals 13 residues. Germline V gene sequence: CDR1 SGHAT, CDR2 FQDESV (reference sequence). V was clipped by 3 bases and J by 5 bases, with 9 bases between them. CDR3 nucleotide sequence: TGTGCCAGCAGCTTTAGGGCGGGAGATACGCAGTATTTT. It encodes CASSFRAGDTQYF.

J is TRBJ2-5 and V is TRBV5-1, with TRBD1 matching 8 bases. The CDR3 contains 16 residues. The V gene end was trimmed by 3 bases and the J gene end by 6 bases; junction bases not matched to a gene: 13. Germline loops: CDR1 SGHRS, CDR2 YFSETQ. The CDR3 bases are TGCGCCAGCAGCTCCGGGACAGGAGCACCCTCGAAGACCCAGTACTTC. Encoded protein: CASSSGTGAPSKTQYF.

The rearrangement uses TRBV7-9 and TRBJ1-2; D call uncertain. Germline CDR1 SEHNR, CDR2 FQNEAQ (reference sequence). Trimming shortened V by 1 base and J by 3 bases, and 6 bases separated the two germline ends. The CDR3 is 13 residues long. The CDR3 region has the DNA TGTGCCAGCAGCTTAGTTGAGGACTATGGCTACACCTTC. Protein product: CASSLVEDYGYTF. The variable domain in full, with the rest retrieved from reference TRBV7-9 and TRBJ1-2, is DTGVSQNPRHKITKRGQNVTFRCDPISEHNRLYWYRQTLGQGPEFLTYFQNEAQLEKSRLLSDRFSAERPKGSFSTLEIQRTEQGDSAMYLCASSLVEDYGYTFGSGTRLTVV.

The chain is built from TRBV30 and TRBJ2-7, with 11 bases lining up with TRBD2. The V gene end was trimmed by 0 bases and the J gene end by 6 bases; junction bases not matched to a gene: 7. Looked up from germline, CDR1 is GTSNPN and CDR2 is SVGIG (reference sequence). This CDR3 has 15 residues. The CDR3 nucleotides read TGTGCCTGGAGTGTACGGCTAGCGGGAGGTGGCGAGCAGTACTTC. It yields the protein CAWSVRLAGGGEQYF. Full variable domain (missing parts from reference TRBV30 and TRBJ2-7): SQTIHQWPATLVQPVGSPLSLECTVEGTSNPNLYWYRQAAGRGLQLLFYSVGIGQISSEVPQNLSASRPQDRQFILSSKKLLLSDSGFYLCAWSVRLAGGGEQYFGPGTRLTVT.

The chain is built from TRBV4-2 and TRBJ1-1; the D is unclear. The CDR3 has 17 amino acids. V was clipped by 0 bases and J by 2 bases, with 16 bases between them. The germline CDR1 and CDR2 sequences are LGHNA and YNFKEQ. In DNA form, the CDR3 reads TGTGCCAGCAGCCAAGATTTAGCTTCCAGCTCCAACACTGAAGCTTTCTTT. The encoded protein is CASSQDLASSSNTEAFF.

V and J are TRBV6-6 and TRBJ2-1; possible D gene TRBD2, 7 bases. This CDR3 has 14 residues. Germline CDR1 MNHNY, CDR2 SVGAGI (reference sequence). With 8 bases removed from V and 1 base from J, the gap between germline ends came to 12 bases. CDR3 amino acids: CASGGAISYNEQFF. The CDR3 region has the DNA TGTGCCAGCGGGGGGGCCATTTCCTACAATGAGCAGTTCTTC.

This sequence joins TRBV7-9 and TRBJ2-5, with 11 positions matching TRBD1. CDR1 SEHNR and CDR2 FQNEAQ come from the germline V gene (reference sequence). The CDR3 is made up of 16 amino acids. Trimming at V came to 5 bases and at J to 7 bases, leaving 12 bases not matched to a gene. The CDR3: CASSQPGQGARRTQYF. The CDR3 coding sequence is TGTGCCAGCAGCCAACCCGGACAGGGGGCGAGACGGACCCAGTACTTC.

The V and J genes are TRBV6-6 and TRBJ2-5, with 10 bases fitting TRBD2. The V gene end was trimmed by 8 bases and the J gene end by 9 bases; junction bases not matched to a gene: 9. The V gene's germline CDR1 is MNHNY and CDR2 SVGAGI (reference sequence). This CDR3 comprises 13 residues. The CDR3 DNA reads TGTGCCAGCGGACCGGGACTAGCGACGGCCCAGTACTTC. It codes for CASGPGLATAQYF.

The chain recombines TRBV18 with TRBJ2-1, with a tentative D call TRBD2 (6 bases). The CDR3 has 12 amino acids. Looked up from germline, CDR1 is KGHSH and CDR2 is LQKENI. Deletions cut 7 bases from V and 9 bases from J, with 13 bases between. CDR3 in DNA: TGTGCCAGCTTTAATCGGGGGACTGAGCAGTTCTTC. This gives the protein CASFNRGTEQFF. Full variable domain (missing parts from reference TRBV18 and TRBJ2-1): NAGVMQNPRHLVRRRGQEARLRCSPMKGHSHVYWYRQLPEEGLKFMVYLQKENIIDESGMPKERFSAEFPKEGPSILRIQQVVRGDSAAYFCASFNRGTEQFFGPGTRLTVL.

This chain connects TRBV7-8 to TRBJ2-2; unclear D gene. Trimming shortened V by 2 bases and J by 8 bases, and 12 bases separated the two germline ends. The CDR3 consists of 14 residues. The germline CDR1 and CDR2 sequences are SGHVS and FQNEAQ. CDR3 protein: CASSLPAPVGELFF. The CDR3 coding sequence is TGTGCCAGCAGCTTACCCGCCCCAGTTGGGGAGCTGTTTTTT.

The genes are TRBV6-5 and TRBJ1-2; no definite D call. There are 14 residues in the CDR3. V lost 2 bases to trimming and J lost 5 bases, with 12 bases between them. Looked up from germline, CDR1 is MNHEY and CDR2 is SVGAGI. The DNA of the CDR3 is TGTGCCAGCAGTTACAACAAGGTCGGGTATGGCTACACCTTC. This translates into CASSYNKVGYGYTF.